A selection of T cell receptor beta chains follows, all from one sample in a study of cytomegalovirus exposure and HLA in healthy donors. The method was immunoSEQ multiplex PCR; TCRdb's version includes in-frame clones alone and lacks a portion of them. The data hold about 120,000 clones, with 81% observed a single time. Sequenced: PBMCs. The receptors were sampled from a man aged 18 to 29 in good health and CMV-seropositive. Each CDR3 is given without its conserved first and last residue.

j_call,v_call,cdr3_aa
TRBJ2-7,TRBV4-3,ASSLSTGIEQY
TRBJ2-1,TRBV30,AWSEWGGRNEQF
TRBJ2-2,TRBV5-5,ASSLEQFAGELF
TRBJ2-5,TRBV4-3,ASSPRLAGVQETQY
TRBJ1-1,TRBV15,ATSRATGNTEAF
TRBJ2-2,TRBV18,ASSPELAGGVDTGELF
TRBJ2-2,TRBV6-4,ASSDGTDTGELF
TRBJ1-1,TRBV4-3,ASSPSLRDWDTEAF
TRBJ2-2,TRBV5-1,ASSLSAGWDGELF
TRBJ1-2,TRBV15,ATSREDRLGDYGYT
TRBJ2-7,TRBV7-2,ASSKTPGQGIGEQY
TRBJ2-1,TRBV7-9,ASSLLTGLGEQF
TRBJ2-1,TRBV9,ASSVDRVGEQF
TRBJ1-1,TRBV6-1,ASSDYLGQEHTEAF
TRBJ1-2,TRBV7-2,ASSLPPGGGYT
-,TRBV6-5,ASSWDRGYEQY
TRBJ2-2,TRBV9,ASSATDTNTGELF
TRBJ2-3,TRBV19,ASTTAEGASGGADTQY
TRBJ2-1,TRBV30,AWSDYTHRDTTRSYNEQF
TRBJ2-1,TRBV5-1,ASSTSGTGMNNEQF
TRBJ2-7,TRBV30,AWEREGPYEQY
-,TRBV27,ANATGSDEQY